The text below deals with one T cell receptor beta chain. A much larger clone differs from this one at a single base, so this may be a read error. The data stem from a study of neurological immune-mediated disorders. The CDR3 length is 17 residues. Germline V gene sequence: CDR1 SGHTA, CDR2 FQGNSA. Between the trimmed V and J ends, which lost 2 bases and 3 bases, there was a span of 16 bases. Per sequencing run, 15-18 subjects together gave over 200 million TCR-beta sequences. TCRdb itself ran the 5' RACE reads through MiXCR, one entry per CDR3 protein. The sample yields 74,000 or so distinct CDR3 sequences, around a tenth seen once.

Sequencing was carried out using PBMCs. The V and J genes are TRBV7-2 and TRBJ2-2; tentatively, D is TRBD1 (5 bases). The receptor comes from a man aged 45-60 years in good health. This CDR3 reads CASSLMGLGAHTGELFF. The CDR3 coding sequence is TGTGCCAGCAGCTTAATGGGTCTAGGGGCTCACACCGGGGAGCTGTTTTTT. The full variable domain, in which reference TRBV7-2 and TRBJ2-2 provide the parts outside the CDR3, is GAGVSQSPSNKVTEKGKDVELRCDPISGHTALYWYRQSLGQGLEFLIYFQGNSAPDKSGLPSDRFSAERTGGSVSTLTIQRTQQEDSAVYLCASSLMGLGAHTGELFFGEGSRLTVL.